This record covers a single T cell receptor beta chain. Its specific antigen is unknown. No clone much larger than this one lies a single base away; base qualities are absent. This specimen comes from a study of T cells after yellow fever vaccination (dated by TCRdb to between 2017 and 2020). In terms of the full investigation: Libraries from fractions with low cell numbers were prepared with the SMART-Seq v4 Ultra Low Input RNA kit. Blood was collected at multiple timepoints before and after primary and secondary immunization, and bulk PBMC replicates and cell subsets were isolated. Two healthy male donors, one aged 18 to 30 and one aged 30 to 39 years, were included in the cohort. Bulk TCR alpha and beta repertoires were sequenced longitudinally to track T-cell clones before and after primary and booster YFV17D yellow fever vaccination.

Synthesis of TCR cDNA relied on 5'RACE template switching, a step that introduced a universal primer site along with unique molecular identifiers. Priming for cDNA synthesis came from both the TCR alpha and TCR beta constant segments. Library amplification used two PCR steps, and the second PCR step added sample barcodes and sequencing adapters. Libraries were sequenced on Illumina HiSeq 2500 (2x100 bp) or NovaSeq (2x150 bp). Per the original workflow: MIGEC handled demultiplexing of reads and collapsing into UMI consensus sequences, while MiXCR performed V(D)J alignment. Vaccine-responding clonotypes were identified with edgeR using replicate PBMC samples, with FDR below 0.01 and a log2 fold change above 5 up to day 15 being required. Each bulk clonotype was labeled CD4 or CD8 based on which sequenced repertoire, CD4 or CD8, contained the clonotype at higher abundance. TCRdb ran its own pipeline on the public reads, namely fastp trimming at Q25 and MiXCR clone calling, and kept in-frame beta chains. Rows merge per CDR3 protein into single entries with the most common DNA and genes. TCRdb, not the authors, supplied the V and J calls. The sample table holds approximately 510,000 distinct CDR3 sequences, of which 21% were seen once. The top ten clones comprise about 17% of the sample.

Read against the paper, the sample's treatment or condition label means: live attenuated yellow fever vaccine strain. At every blood-draw timepoint, two biological replicates of bulk PBMCs were collected. PBMCs were isolated from peripheral blood using a standard Ficoll-Paque protocol. RNA was extracted with TriZol from bulk PBMCs, CD4 and CD8 fractions, and dextramer-positive and dextramer-negative fractions. Findings and caveats that apply to the study as a whole: A small fraction of clonotypes appeared in both the CD4 and CD8 compartments, likely as a result of convergent recombination. The study included only a couple of donors, which limits how far the findings can be generalized. After the booster, most clones that had expanded after primary vaccination were detected again (around 97% of CD4 and around nine tenths of CD8), suggesting broad maintenance of memory. Compared with the primary T-cell response, the secondary T-cell response was faster but weaker, reaching its peak on day 5 rather than on day 15. Because abundant contaminating clonotypes from the bulk population could be contained in FACS-sorted repertoires, computational filtering was required.

V is reduced by 2 bases and J by 0 bases, leaving a spacing of 13 bases between them. The CDR3 goes from the cysteine to the phenylalanine over 16 residues. Just the 48-base CDR3 DNA is kept, in frame starting at base 1. CDR1 and CDR2 (DFQATT, SNEGSKA) derive from the germline V gene (reference sequence). The origin of this receptor is a man aged 18 to 29 who received the YFV17D yellow fever vaccine. The sequencing used PBMCs, collected approximately 22 days after the first yellow fever vaccination. The rearrangement combines TRBV20-1 with TRBJ1-4; no D gene is confidently identified. This receptor carries the CDR3 CSARQSKAATNEKLFF. The nucleotide sequence is TGCAGTGCTAGACAGTCCAAGGCTGCAACTAATGAAAAACTGTTTTTT.